This T cell receptor beta chain was found in a study of CD8+ T cells in alopecia areata. RNA, once extracted, was reverse transcribed into cDNA for use as the sequencing template. This table comes from immunoSEQ multiplex PCR, and its TCRdb copy is limited to in-frame clones, with some not included. Of about 180,000 clones listed, over 50% are singletons. Lesional scalp punch biopsies and peripheral blood came from alopecia areata patients. Isolation of CD4+ and CD8+ T cells from PBMCs was achieved by sorting. The CDR3 spans 11 residues. Germline V lookup: CDR1 DFQATT, CDR2 SNEGSKA (reference sequence). The ends were cut back, 4 bases at V and 4 bases at J, with 7 bases in the middle. Study outcomes and limitations: Clonality exceeded that of normal scalp in lesional scalp, most notably in alopecia totalis/universalis.

About this clone: Its target is not known.

The chain joins TRBV20-1 to TRBJ1-2; D remains unclear. This TCR came from a human donor with alopecia areata. The material sequenced was CD4+ T cells sorted from blood, taken at week 0. CDR3 amino acids: CSANRPYGYTF. DNA for the CDR3: TGCAGTGCTAACAGACCCTATGGCTACACCTTC.